This TCR beta chain stems from a study of Ad26.COV2.S vaccination and SARS-CoV-2 variants. About the research overall: A COV1001 Ad26.COV2.S trial-arm participant provided the sample. Intramuscular Ad26.COV2.S doses were given once or twice, 56 days apart. Findings of the study overall: For non-spike TCRs, breadth in vaccine recipients resembled that in placebo recipients. Total T cell responses, in the TCR breadth and depth analyses, may have been underestimated.

Generated by immunoSEQ multiplex PCR, the TCRdb table keeps only in-frame clones and is missing some. Of some 340,000 clones in the sample, 70% to 90% were seen once. The CDR3 covers 17 residues. The germline gives CDR1 KGHSH, CDR2 LQKENI. The V gene end was trimmed by 1 base and the J gene end by 7 bases; junction bases not matched to a gene: 4. As for treatment: some 20 received Ad26.COV2.S at low or high dose, single or two shots; about 5 received placebo; per-sample allocation not given. Samples analyzed were those drawn on day 63 after the first vaccine or placebo injection. As for this clone: Antigen unknown.

The clonotype comes from a person between 18 and 60 years old who received the Ad26.COV2.S COVID-19 vaccine or a placebo. The V call is TRBV18, the J call TRBJ2-1; 16 bases are a match to TRBD2. The sample in question was peripheral blood, obtained in a trial of Ad26.COV2.S vaccine versus placebo. CDR3 sequence: CASSPRGTSGGANEQFF. CDR3 in DNA: TGTGCCAGCTCACCACGAGGGACTAGCGGGGGGGCAAATGAGCAGTTCTTC.